This T cell receptor (beta chain) was recovered during a study of blood T cell repertoires in COVID-19. About the research overall: Researchers got acute and convalescent COVID-19 samples from the United States, Italy and Spain. PBMCs, B-cell-depleted T cells, or T cells provided the cDNA or gDNA that made up the material.

Source study methods: Quantification of nucleated cells was approximated via reference gene primer amplification. Here immunoSEQ multiplex PCR was the method, and the copy in TCRdb shows in-frame clones only, minus some. V and J calls and clone size are copied from that table; D and trimming were computed from the DNA. The sample has approximately 180,000 clones; about 88% are singletons. CDR1 and CDR2 from the germline V gene are SEHNR and FQNEAQ (reference sequence). V lost 3 bases and J lost 6; bases outside the gene matches: 13. The CDR3 extends over 18 amino acids. The sequencing input was peripheral blood. This chain links TRBV7-9 with TRBJ2-3; 12 nucleotides match TRBD2. The TCR sequence derives from a man aged 35-49 years with active or convalescent COVID-19. This CDR3 is CASSFPLAGGPVSDTQYF. The CDR3 coding sequence is TGTGCCAGCAGCTTTCCCCTAGCGGGGGGGCCAGTATCGGATACGCAGTATTTT. The variable domain in full, with the rest retrieved from reference TRBV7-9 and TRBJ2-3, is DTGVSQNPRHKITKRGQNVTFRCDPISEHNRLYWYRQTLGQGPEFLTYFQNEAQLEKSRLLSDRFSAERPKGSFSTLEIQRTEQGDSAMYLCASSFPLAGGPVSDTQYFGPGTRLTVL.